This T cell receptor (beta chain) was identified in a study of identical twins (dated by TCRdb to the mid-2010s). A note on the overall study: TCR alpha and beta repertoires from monozygotic twins, unrelated adults of various ages and cord blood were deep-sequenced to test whether fetal clonotypes persist. To rule out contamination, replicate twin experiments were performed at different times with different library preparation protocols. What the authors observed across the whole study: In monozygotic twins, out-of-frame TCR alpha sharing was systematically underestimated by recombination models, although the models agreed with sharing between unrelated individuals. Excess twin sharing in beta out-of-frame sequences was weaker because fewer shared sequences lowered the signal-to-noise ratio. Conclusions relied on cross-sectional statistical analysis, since the same donors could not be followed over many years. Out-of-frame TCR alpha sequences shared between twins showed an excess of low generation-probability sequences compared with coincidental sharing between unrelated individuals. Invariant T cells such as MAIT and iNKT could partly confound zero-insertion analyses, although diverse VJ usage argued against such confounding for most clonotypes. Abundant cord blood beta clonotypes carried fewer insertions; young adult naive repertoires showed a weaker similar trend, while memory repertoires showed none.

Library preparation employed 5' RACE. TCRdb shows the sequencer as Illumina HiSeq 2000. A universal primer binding site was introduced by template switching, and a unique molecular identifier was present in the final cDNA, enabling accurate counting of TCR cDNA molecules. Specific primers in the conserved constant-segment region were used to synthesize first-strand cDNA for TCR alpha and beta chains. Each cDNA library was double barcoded, with a SMART-Mk sample barcode plus Illumina barcodes, to control for contamination. TruSeq adapter sequences and Illumina sample barcodes were added in two successive PCR steps. The Illumina HiSeq platform was used with custom primers to sequence TCR alpha and beta cDNA libraries. Per the original workflow: MiGEC processed the raw reads to extract unique molecular identifiers, while MiXCR was used to determine the CDR3 positions. For each individual, recombination models were inferred using an EM algorithm with the repgenHMM and IGoR tools. The tcR package in R was used for shared clonotype analysis, with sharing normalized by the product of cloneset sizes. To study raw recombination without the effects of thymic and clonal selection, out-of-frame nonproductive sequences were analyzed. TCRdb ran its own pipeline on the public reads, namely fastp trimming at Q25 and MiXCR clone calling, and kept in-frame beta chains. Every distinct CDR3 protein forms one entry, paired with its most common genes and DNA. TCRdb, rather than the study authors, made the V and J calls. The sample yields approximately 300,000 distinct CDR3 sequences; roughly 10% were counted once. 7% to 8.5% of the sample is in the top ten clones.

Every donor was a healthy Caucasian. Three pairs of female monozygotic twins, all aged about 18 to 29 years, made up the twin cohort. Positive isolation kits from Invitrogen were used to isolate CD4+ and CD8+ T cell populations. In this sample, this clonotype turned up many times. It lacks a known antigen. No base-level quality is on record; no much larger clone is a single base apart. These data were also reused for a study on yellow fever vaccine responses in identical twins. Taken from the second paper: The authors reported that the T cell response to vaccination in identical twins appeared partly convergent and partly personalized. In identical twins, the study followed T cell clones that responded to the vaccine with precision.

The source of this sequence is a young woman in good health. Sequenced sample: CD8+ T cells sorted from blood.

The DNA reads as follows: TGTGCCAGTAGTAGAGGGGGCGCGAAAAACACTGAAGCTTTCTTT. The translation is CASSRGGAKNTEAFF. Recombination joined TRBV19 with TRBJ1-1, and 7 junctional nucleotides match TRBD1. As encoded in the germline V gene (reference sequence), CDR1 is LNHDA while CDR2 is SQIVND. From the cysteine through the phenylalanine, the CDR3 covers 15 amino acids. The retained sequence is limited to the CDR3, 45 bases, with the frame set at the first base. For this chain, trimming is 4 bases at the V end and 2 bases at the J end, and the number of junction bases without a gene match is 7.